The 30 T cell receptor beta chains below were found in one sample sequenced in a study of brain metastases from non-small cell lung cancer. Assay: immunoSEQ multiplex PCR; the TCRdb copy retains only in-frame clones and omits some. Of just under 2,500 clones in the sample, roughly 86% were seen once. Material: tumor-adjacent normal tissue. The receptors derive from a donor at least 40 years old with non-small cell lung cancer.

V usage is TRBV2 and J usage is TRBJ2-1, with 12 bases identical to TRBD2. Germline V gene lookup returns CDR1 SNHLY and CDR2 FYNNEI. CDR3 size: 17 residues. CDR3 region: CAFGTRLAGASYNEQFF. CDR3 nucleotide sequence: TGTGCTTTCGGTACGCGACTAGCGGGGGCCTCCTACAATGAGCAGTTCTTC.

This clone was seen just once. The chain has TRBV2 and TRBJ2-5, with 7 bases matching TRBD2. CDR1 SNHLY and CDR2 FYNNEI come from the germline V gene. J gave up 7 bases and V 2 bases, and 10 bases lay outside the gene matches. The length of the CDR3 is 15 residues. The CDR3 DNA reads as TGTGCCAGCAGTGAAACTCCGGGGGGAGGAGGGACCCAGTACTTC. Its translation is CASSETPGGGGTQYF.

This clone was counted a few times. V usage is TRBV5-1 and J usage is TRBJ2-2, with TRBD1 identical over 8 bases. Germline CDR1 SGHRS, CDR2 YFSETQ. The V gene end was trimmed by 4 bases and the J gene end by 0 bases; junction bases not matched to a gene: 2. The CDR3 covers 15 residues. The CDR3 region has the DNA TGCGCCAGCAGCACGGACAGGGCGAACACCGGGGAGCTGTTTTTT. Translating it yields CASSTDRANTGELFF. The variable domain in full, with the rest retrieved from reference TRBV5-1 and TRBJ2-2, is KAGVTQTPRYLIKTRGQQVTLSCSPISGHRSVSWYQQTPGQGLQFLFEYFSETQRNKGNFPGRFSGRQFSNSRSEMNVSTLELGDSALYLCASSTDRANTGELFFGEGSRLTVL.

The V call is TRBV2, the J call TRBJ2-4; tentative D call: TRBD1 (6 bases). The germline CDR1 and CDR2 sequences are SNHLY and FYNNEI. This CDR3 has 14 residues. Trimming shortened V by 8 bases and J by 2 bases, and 13 bases separated the two germline ends. The CDR3 is CASQGFPSKNIQYF. The CDR3 DNA follows: TGTGCCAGCCAGGGGTTCCCCTCCAAAAACATTCAGTACTTC.

This clone appeared a few times. The genes are TRBV7-2 and TRBJ1-5, with 7 bases that match TRBD1. The germline V gene has CDR1 SGHTA and CDR2 FQGNSA. This CDR3 is 15 amino acids long. V lost 3 bases and J lost 2; bases outside the gene matches: 4. Written as DNA, the CDR3 is TGTGCCAGCAGCTTCCGACAGGGTGGCAATCAGCCCCAGCATTTT. This sequence encodes CASSFRQGGNQPQHF.

The gene calls are TRBV5-1 and TRBJ2-5; a possible D gene is TRBD2 (5 bases). The CDR3 has 15 amino acids. CDR1 and CDR2 from the germline V gene are SGHRS and YFSETQ. Trimming removed 0 bases from V and 5 bases from J, with 14 bases in between. In DNA, the CDR3 is TGCGCCAGCAGCTTGGTTAGAGGGTTGAGGGAGACCCAGTACTTC. Translated: CASSLVRGLRETQYF.

The chain carries TRBV24-1 and TRBJ2-1; TRBD1 is a possible D gene (5 bases). From germline, CDR1 is KGHDR and CDR2 SFDVKD. Between the trimmed V and J ends, which lost 5 bases and 6 bases, there was a span of 16 bases. The CDR3 length is 15 residues. Written as DNA, the CDR3 is TGTGCCACCAGTGGTGGGGCCTGGGGTCTCAATGAGCAGTTCTTC. Translating gives CATSGGAWGLNEQFF.

This clone has just one count. Within the sample, other DNA sequences also encode this same CDR3. The CDR3 bases are TGTGCCAGCACCGAAAGGACAGCGAATACTGAAGCTTTCTTT. Residues: CASTERTANTEAFF. The rearrangement joins TRBV19 to TRBJ1-1; tentative D call: TRBD1 (6 bases). The germline gives CDR1 LNHDA, CDR2 SQIVND (reference sequence). The CDR3 is 14 amino acids. V was clipped by 9 bases and J by 5 bases, with 19 bases between them.

This chain connects TRBV7-8 to TRBJ2-4; the D is unclear. Trimming removed 0 bases from V and 3 bases from J, with 12 bases in between. The CDR3 is made up of 16 amino acids. Germline CDR1 SGHVS, CDR2 FQNEAQ. CDR3 bases: TGTGCCAGCAGCTTAGCGACATATAGGGACAAAAACATTCAGTACTTC. Its protein is CASSLATYRDKNIQYF. The entire variable domain, with the rest obtained from reference TRBV7-8 and TRBJ2-4, is as follows: GAGVSQSPRYKVAKRGQDVALRCDPISGHVSLFWYQQALGQGPEFLTYFQNEAQLDKSGLPSDRFFAERPEGSVSTLKIQRTQQEDSAVYLCASSLATYRDKNIQYFGAGTRLSVL.

As regards this clone: This CDR3 is also generated by other DNA sequences in the sample. The genes are TRBV29-1 and TRBJ1-2; 7 bases map to TRBD1. V shed 6 bases and J 5 bases; nucleotides not matched to a gene: 6. CDR1 is SQVTM and CDR2 is ANQGSEA in the germline V gene. The CDR3 has 12 amino acids. CDR3 residues: CSVGGTAYGYTF. The CDR3 DNA follows: TGCAGCGTCGGCGGGACAGCTTATGGCTACACCTTC. Combining the CDR3 with reference TRBV29-1 and TRBJ1-2 gives the whole variable domain SAVISQKPSRDICQRGTSLTIQCQVDSQVTMMFWYRQQPGQSLTLIATANQGSEATYESGFVIDKFPISRPNLTFSTLTVSNMSPEDSSIYLCSVGGTAYGYTFGSGTRLTVV.

The rearrangement uses TRBV2 and TRBJ2-2; 10 bases agree with TRBD2. This CDR3 has 16 amino acids. Germline CDR1 and CDR2: SNHLY and FYNNEI. V dropped 6 bases and J dropped 1; count of bases not matched to a gene: 5. The CDR3 here is CASRPGLAKNTGELFF. CDR3 bases: TGTGCCAGCAGGCCGGGACTAGCGAAGAACACCGGGGAGCTGTTTTTT.

The chain links TRBV4-1 to TRBJ2-5; TRBD1 agrees at 10 bases. The V gene's germline CDR1 is MGHRA and CDR2 YSYEKL. The CDR3 length is 14 residues. The J segment lost 2 bases and the V segment lost 3 bases, leaving 0 bases of the junction unmatched. CDR3 in DNA: TGCGCCAGCAGCCAGGACAGGGGGCAAGAGACCCAGTACTTC. Encoded protein: CASSQDRGQETQYF.

The chain has TRBV6-4 and TRBJ2-1; 8 bases fit TRBD2. The CDR3 covers 16 residues. Trimming took 0 bases from V and 4 from J; bases not matched to a gene: 5. Germline loops: CDR1 MRHNA, CDR2 SNTAGT. The CDR3 reads CASSDSGTRDYNEQFF. The CDR3 region has the DNA TGTGCCAGCAGTGACTCGGGGACTAGAGATTACAATGAGCAGTTCTTC.

The V and J genes are TRBV11-3 and TRBJ2-3; D gene uncertain. The length of the CDR3 is 12 residues. V gave up 0 bases and J gave up 6 bases, with 4 bases separating them. CDR1 is SGHNT and CDR2 is YENEEA in the germline V gene. The CDR3 sequence is CASSLDRDTQYF. In DNA, the CDR3 is TGTGCCAGCAGCTTAGATCGGGATACGCAGTATTTT. Combining the CDR3 with reference TRBV11-3 and TRBJ2-3 gives the whole variable domain EAGVVQSPRYKIIEKKQPVAFWCNPISGHNTLYWYLQNLGQGPELLIRYENEEAVDDSQLPKDRFSAERLKGVDSTLKIQPAELGDSAVYLCASSLDRDTQYFGPGTRLTVL.

The genes are TRBV5-1 and TRBJ2-5, with D possibly matching TRBD1 (5 bases). Per the germline V gene, CDR1 is SGHRS and CDR2 is YFSETQ. The CDR3 loop spans 14 amino acids. As DNA, the CDR3 is TGCGTTAGCAGCCAGGGAAGCCTCCAAGAGACCCAGTACTTC. This gives the protein CVSSQGSLQETQYF.

This chain connects TRBV2 to TRBJ2-6; 8 bases map to TRBD1. CDR3 length: 17 amino acids. V lost 6 bases and J lost 2; bases outside the gene matches: 9. Per germline, CDR1 SNHLY and CDR2 FYNNEI. CDR3 nucleotides: TGTGCCAGCAGCCCTTTGGGGGGACAGGCTGGGGCCAACGTCCTGACTTTC. This translates into CASSPLGGQAGANVLTF.

This clone was observed a handful of times. V gene TRBV2 combines with J gene TRBJ2-5, with D unresolved. The germline CDR1 and CDR2 sequences are SNHLY and FYNNEI. V dropped 7 bases and J dropped 2 bases, with 11 bases sitting between them. This CDR3 has 13 residues. The chain's CDR3 is CASNLLEQETQYF. The CDR3 coding sequence is TGTGCCAGCAACCTCCTAGAGCAAGAGACCCAGTACTTC.

V usage is TRBV7-8 and J usage is TRBJ2-7, with no clear D. CDR3 length equals 13 residues. V gave up 6 bases and J gave up 0 bases, with 9 bases separating them. The germline V gene has CDR1 SGHVS and CDR2 FQNEAQ. DNA for the CDR3: TGTGCCAGCAGTGGCTTGGGCTCCTACGAGCAGTACGTC. Its translation: CASSGLGSYEQYV.

This clone is a singleton in its sample. V is TRBV14 and J is TRBJ2-1; D is ambiguous. Trimming cost V 4 bases and J 3 bases, with 16 bases left between them. The CDR3 is 16 residues long. In germline, CDR1 is SGHDN, CDR2 FVKESK. The CDR3 region has the DNA TGTGCCAGCAGCCGATTTGGCAGCGCGCGCTACAATGAGCAGTTCTTC. It is translated as CASSRFGSARYNEQFF.

The V call is TRBV5-8, the J call TRBJ1-1, with D tentatively TRBD1 (5 bases). CDR1 is SGHTS, CDR2 YDEGEE, per germline. The CDR3 spans 12 residues. V was clipped by 4 bases and J by 6 bases, with 10 bases between them. CDR3 loop: CASSRGPAEAFF. CDR3 coding DNA: TGTGCCAGCAGCCGGGGCCCCGCTGAAGCTTTCTTT. Variable domain in full (rest from reference TRBV5-8 and TRBJ1-1): EAGVTQSPTHLIKTRGQQATLRCSPISGHTSVYWYQQALGLGLQFLLWYDEGEERNRGNFPPRFSGRQFPNYSSELNVNALELEDSALYLCASSRGPAEAFFGQGTRLTVV.

J is TRBJ1-1 and V is TRBV10-3; D remains ambiguous. Germline lookup yields CDR1 ENHRY and CDR2 SYGVKD. This CDR3 spans 13 amino acids. The V and J ends lost 10 bases and 2 bases respectively, with 14 bases between them. CDR3 nucleotides: TGTGCCACCTCCTTCGGAGGTAACACTGAAGCTTTCTTT. Translation gives CATSFGGNTEAFF.

The chain combines TRBV1 with TRBJ1-5. TRBV1 is an annotated pseudogene. The CDR3 is 16 residues long. The CDR3 region has the DNA TGCACCAGCAGCCCCGCGGGCGGGAGAGGCAATCAGCCCCAGCATTTT. Protein product: CTSSPAGGRGNQPQHF.

The rearrangement joins TRBV25-1 to TRBJ1-1, with 7 bases that match TRBD1. CDR3 length: 15 residues. The trim removed 5 bases at V and 6 bases at J, leaving 12 bases unmatched. Germline CDR1 MGHDK, CDR2 SYGVNS. CDR3 bases: TGTGCCAGCAGTCCCATTAGCACAGGGGTCCCTGAAGCTTTCTTT. It specifies CASSPISTGVPEAFF.

This clone appeared a single time. CDR3 sequence reads: CASRDRDWVKTDTQYF. The CDR3 region has the DNA TGTGCCAGCAGAGACCGGGACTGGGTAAAAACAGATACGCAGTATTTT. J is TRBJ2-3 and V is TRBV2; TRBD2 is a possible D gene (6 bases). From germline, CDR1 is SNHLY and CDR2 FYNNEI. Trimming shortened V by 6 bases and J by 3 bases, and 19 bases separated the two germline ends. The CDR3 has 16 amino acids.

V usage is TRBV21-1 and J usage is TRBJ1-4; the tabulated D call, TRBD1, remains unverified against the DNA. TRBV21-1 is tagged as a pseudogene. The length of the CDR3 is 17 residues. The CDR3 DNA is TGTGCCAGCAGCAAAAAGGGACAGGGCCGAACTAATGAAAAACTGTTTTTT. It yields the protein CASSKKGQGRTNEKLFF.

The CDR3 sequence: CASRRGGVNNEQFF. The CDR3 bases are TGTGCCAGCAGACGAGGGGGCGTAAACAATGAGCAGTTCTTC. The chain links TRBV27 to TRBJ2-1, with 7 bases that match TRBD1. Looked up from germline, CDR1 is MNHEY and CDR2 is SMNVEV (reference sequence). The CDR3 length is 14 residues. V was clipped by 6 bases and J by 5 bases; unmatched bases: 7.

The chain uses TRBV6-1 and TRBJ2-5; 7 nucleotides match TRBD2. Germline CDR1 MNHNS, CDR2 SASEGT. The V and J ends lost 1 base and 5 bases, in that order; junction bases with no gene match: 7. This CDR3 region has 15 residues. The CDR3 protein is CASSEGAGSGETQYF. The CDR3 nucleotides are TGTGCCAGCAGTGAAGGAGCGGGGAGTGGGGAGACCCAGTACTTC.

This clone was seen once. CDR3: CASSLTADSDTQYF. Here the CDR3 DNA reads TGTGCCAGCAGCTTAACGGCTGATTCAGATACGCAGTATTTT. This rearrangement joins TRBV7-3 to TRBJ2-3; unclear D gene. Deletions cut 0 bases from V and 4 bases from J, with 8 bases between. The CDR3 totals 14 residues. Germline CDR1 reads SGHTA; CDR2 reads FQGTGA.

This chain uses TRBV6-5 with TRBJ1-5, with TRBD1 matching 8 bases. The V and J ends lost 9 bases and 4 bases, in that order; junction bases with no gene match: 8. Germline-derived CDR1 and CDR2 are MNHEY and SVGAGI. The CDR3 extends over 14 amino acids. The chain's CDR3 is CASRTGYGNQPQHF. The CDR3 nucleotides are TGTGCCAGTAGGACAGGGTATGGAAATCAGCCCCAGCATTTT.

The chain joins TRBV29-1 to TRBJ2-5, with D unclear. CDR3 size: 13 residues. V was cut by 7 bases and J by 2 bases, with 14 bases left in between. Germline V CDR1 and CDR2: SQVTM, ANQGSEA. The CDR3 loop reads CSALSATQETQYF. As DNA, the CDR3 is TGCAGCGCCCTTAGTGCAACTCAAGAGACCCAGTACTTC.